This T cell receptor (beta chain) emerged from a study of CD8 T cells in Susac syndrome. Study-wide results and caveats: There were approximately 15 Susac-specific public clones in total CD8+ repertoires and five or six in CD8+ TEMRA repertoires.

With respect to this clonotype: Its antigen is not known.

TCR beta sequences were obtained from blood CD8+ and CD4+ T cells. RNA amounts of roughly 0.5 to 1 ug underwent reverse transcription with random hexamers. immunoSEQ multiplex PCR amplified TCR beta CDR3 across 54 Vbeta, 13 Jbeta. Each CDR3 protein is one row after TCRdb ran MiXCR on the immunoSEQ multiplex PCR reads. This sample has 84,000 or so distinct CDR3 sequences, with 85% to 95% found just once. The CDR3 has 17 residues. Germline V gene sequence: CDR1 SGHTA, CDR2 FQGNSA. After removal of 1 base from V and 12 bases from J, the junction contained 16 bases not matched to a gene. V and J are TRBV7-2 and TRBJ2-1; 9 bases match TRBD1. This sequence was found in a human donor with Susac syndrome. Sequenced: CD8+ T cells from PBMCs. This CDR3 is CASSLVPGQGTEGGQFF. The CDR3 DNA is TGTGCCAGCAGCTTAGTCCCAGGACAGGGGACCGAGGGGGGGCAGTTCTTC.